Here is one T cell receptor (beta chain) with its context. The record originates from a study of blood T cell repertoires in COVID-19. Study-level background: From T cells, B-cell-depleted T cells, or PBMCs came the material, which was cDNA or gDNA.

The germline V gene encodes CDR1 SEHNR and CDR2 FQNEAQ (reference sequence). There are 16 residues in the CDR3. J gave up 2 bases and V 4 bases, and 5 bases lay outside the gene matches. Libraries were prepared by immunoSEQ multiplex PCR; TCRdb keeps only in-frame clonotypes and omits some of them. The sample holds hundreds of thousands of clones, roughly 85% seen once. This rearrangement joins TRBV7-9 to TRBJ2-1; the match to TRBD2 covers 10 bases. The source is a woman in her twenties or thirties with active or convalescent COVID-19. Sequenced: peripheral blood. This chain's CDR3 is CASSSTLAGAYNEQFF. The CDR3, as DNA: TGTGCCAGCAGCTCTACTCTAGCGGGGGCCTACAATGAGCAGTTCTTC.